This T cell receptor beta chain originates from a study of T cells in narcolepsy. Study findings and constraints: Blood of same and different patients, but not healthy controls, reportedly held recurring autoreactive clonotypes. Same-patient CSF and blood CD4+ T cell clonotypes included HCRT-specific and TRIB2-specific autoreactive ones.

TCRdb's copy holds only in-frame clones and misses some; the assay was immunoSEQ multiplex PCR. The profile shows fewer than 40,000 clones, around four fifths of them singletons. From germline, CDR1 is SGDLS and CDR2 YYNGEE. The V end lost 0 bases, the J end lost 6 bases, and 10 bases lay between the germline ends. The CDR3 is 14 amino acids. To note about this clone: Antigen: not known.

Sequenced sample: CD45RA- memory CD4+ T cells from PBMCs. The sequence was obtained from a human donor with narcolepsy. The genes are TRBV9 and TRBJ1-3, with D possibly matching TRBD1 (5 bases). The CDR3 sequence is CASSVGGSENTIYF. The CDR3 bases are TGTGCCAGCAGCGTAGGGGGGTCGGAAAACACCATATATTTT.